Listed below are T cell receptor beta chains from one sample, sequenced in a study of radiation and T cells in renal cell carcinoma. Sequencing used immunoSEQ multiplex PCR; TCRdb keeps in-frame clones, though not all of them. The data hold over 60,000 clones, with 80% to 90% observed a single time. The sequenced sample was blood, obtained from a patient whose treatment included radiotherapy and nephrectomy. These receptors were obtained from a woman in her fifties or sixties with renal cell carcinoma. Each CDR3 is given with its conserved first and last residue. The order of the fields is CDR3 protein, CDR3 DNA, clone size, J gene, V gene, D gene. A D gene is named only where the DNA matches it firmly. Only some rows state a clone size, as once, few, many or a class for expanded clones.

CDR3: CAISESRETNEKLFF
DNA: TGTGCCATCAGTGAGTCCAGGGAAACTAATGAAAAACTGTTTTTT
size: -
J: TRBJ1-4
V: TRBV10-3
D: -

CDR3: CASSQGILAGENEQYF
DNA: TGCGCCAGCAGCCAAGGTATACTAGCGGGAGAAAACGAGCAGTACTTC
size: -
J: TRBJ2-7
V: TRBV4-1
D: TRBD2

CDR3: CASSPQQGWGYTF
DNA: TGTGCCAGTAGTCCCCAACAGGGTTGGGGCTACACCTTC
size: -
J: TRBJ1-2
V: TRBV19
D: -

CDR3: CASSVSGDPSYNEQFF
DNA: TGTGCCAGCAGCGTAAGCGGGGACCCTTCCTACAATGAGCAGTTCTTC
size: -
J: TRBJ2-1
V: TRBV9
D: TRBD2

CDR3: CASSESEVNYGYTF
DNA: TGTGCCAGCAGTGAATCCGAGGTAAACTATGGCTACACCTTC
size: -
J: TRBJ1-2
V: TRBV25-1
D: -

CDR3: CASSHQPLWTGGSLWNNEQFF
DNA: TGTGCCAGCAGCCACCAACCCTTATGGACAGGGGGCTCTTTATGGAACAATGAGCAGTTCTTC
size: -
J: TRBJ2-1
V: TRBV14
D: TRBD1

CDR3: CASRRETSQETQYF
DNA: TGTGCCAGCCGACGGGAGACTTCACAAGAGACCCAGTACTTC
size: -
J: TRBJ2-5
V: TRBV2
D: -

CDR3: CASSLGAGDITTDTQYF
DNA: TGCGCCAGCAGCTTGGGAGCAGGGGACATCACCACAGATACGCAGTATTTT
size: -
J: TRBJ2-3
V: TRBV5-1
D: -

CDR3: CASRQGARGTGELFF
DNA: TGCGCCAGCAGACAGGGGGCGCGAGGGACCGGGGAGCTGTTTTTT
size: many
J: TRBJ2-2
V: TRBV10-2
D: TRBD1

CDR3: CASTGTGGSYNEQFF
DNA: TGTGCCAGCACCGGAACGGGAGGGTCCTACAATGAGCAGTTCTTC
size: -
J: TRBJ2-1
V: TRBV6-1
D: TRBD2

CDR3: CASSQTSYGYTF
DNA: TGTGCCAGCAGCCAAACCTCTTATGGCTACACCTTC
size: -
J: TRBJ1-2
V: TRBV9
D: -

CDR3: CASSRPGLFTGELFF
DNA: TGTGCCAGCAGCCGGCCGGGCCTTTTTACCGGGGAGCTGTTTTTT
size: -
J: TRBJ2-2
V: TRBV7-9
D: -

CDR3: CASSVTGGETQYF
DNA: TGTGCCAGCAGCGTCACAGGGGGCGAGACCCAGTACTTC
size: -
J: TRBJ2-5
V: TRBV7-2
D: TRBD1

CDR3: CSVVAGGELFF
DNA: TGCAGTGTCGTAGCCGGCGGGGAGCTGTTTTTT
size: -
J: TRBJ2-2
V: TRBV20-1
D: -

CDR3: CASSLVGTLGEQYF
DNA: TGTGCCAGCAGCTTAGTGGGCACCCTGGGTGAGCAGTACTTC
size: -
J: TRBJ2-7
V: TRBV7-9
D: -

CDR3: CASSEAGANTGELFF
DNA: TGTGCCAGCAGTGAGGCAGGGGCGAACACCGGGGAGCTGTTTTTT
size: -
J: TRBJ2-2
V: TRBV7-3
D: -

CDR3: CASSTRDATDTQYF
DNA: TGTGCCAGCAGCACGCGGGACGCCACAGATACGCAGTATTTT
size: -
J: TRBJ2-3
V: TRBV9
D: -

CDR3: CASSLGTNNQPQHF
DNA: TGCGCCAGCAGCCTCGGGACAAACAATCAGCCCCAGCATTTT
size: few
J: TRBJ1-5
V: TRBV5-1
D: -

CDR3: CASSLGTGHDGYTF
DNA: TGTGCCAGCAGCTTAGGTACAGGGCATGATGGCTACACCTTC
size: -
J: TRBJ1-2
V: TRBV7-6
D: -

CDR3: CAHTTGDQETQYF
DNA: TGTGCCCACACGACTGGGGACCAAGAGACCCAGTACTTC
size: -
J: TRBJ2-5
V: TRBV30
D: -

CDR3: CASSLVGAGAYEQYF
DNA: TGTGCCAGCAGCTTGGTAGGGGCGGGGGCTTACGAGCAGTACTTC
size: -
J: TRBJ2-7
V: TRBV5-6
D: -

CDR3: CASSLGARYGYTF
DNA: TGTGCCAGCAGCTTGGGGGCCCGCTATGGCTACACCTTC
size: -
J: TRBJ1-2
V: TRBV11-2
D: -

CDR3: CASSSRGEGPGEKLFF
DNA: TGTGCCAGCAGCTCCCGAGGTGAGGGTCCAGGGGAAAAACTGTTTTTT
size: -
J: TRBJ1-4
V: TRBV5-4
D: -

CDR3: CASSPRRGGARGNQPQHF
DNA: TGTGCCAGCAGCCCACGGAGAGGGGGGGCGCGAGGCAATCAGCCCCAGCATTTT
size: -
J: TRBJ1-5
V: TRBV11-3
D: -

CDR3: CATSRESYEQYF
DNA: TGTGCCACCAGCAGGGAATCCTACGAGCAGTACTTC
size: -
J: TRBJ2-7
V: TRBV15
D: -

CDR3: CASSLAQDGGELFF
DNA: TGCGCCAGCAGCTTGGCCCAGGATGGGGGGGAGCTGTTTTTT
size: -
J: TRBJ2-2
V: TRBV5-1
D: -

CDR3: CASSRRTGSSTDTQYF
DNA: TGTGCCAGCAGCCGTCGGACAGGCTCTAGCACAGATACGCAGTATTTT
size: -
J: TRBJ2-3
V: TRBV7-3
D: TRBD1

CDR3: CASSFNRPVFTEAFF
DNA: TGTGCCAGCAGTTTTAACCGCCCTGTCTTCACTGAAGCTTTCTTT
size: -
J: TRBJ1-1
V: TRBV28
D: -

CDR3: CASSEIELTGELFF
DNA: TGTGCCAGCAGTGAGATAGAACTCACCGGGGAGCTGTTTTTT
size: -
J: TRBJ2-2
V: TRBV2
D: -